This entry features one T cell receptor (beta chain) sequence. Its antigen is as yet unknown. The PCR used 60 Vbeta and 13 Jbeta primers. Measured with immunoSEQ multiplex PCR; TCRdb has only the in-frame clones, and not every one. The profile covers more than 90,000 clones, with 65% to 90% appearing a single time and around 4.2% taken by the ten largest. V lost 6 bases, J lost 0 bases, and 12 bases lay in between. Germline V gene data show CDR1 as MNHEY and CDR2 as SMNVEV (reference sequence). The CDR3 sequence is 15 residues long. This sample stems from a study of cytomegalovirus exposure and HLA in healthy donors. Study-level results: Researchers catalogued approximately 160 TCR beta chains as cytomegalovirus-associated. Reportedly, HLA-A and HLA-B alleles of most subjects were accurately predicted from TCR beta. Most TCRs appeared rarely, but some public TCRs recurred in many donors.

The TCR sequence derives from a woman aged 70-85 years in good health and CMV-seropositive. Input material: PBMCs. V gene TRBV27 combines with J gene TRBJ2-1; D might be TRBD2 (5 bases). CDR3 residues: CASRADLSSYNEQFF. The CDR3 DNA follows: TGTGCCAGCAGAGCGGATTTAAGCTCCTACAATGAGCAGTTCTTC.